The sequence of this T cell receptor beta chain was determined in a study of tumor-infiltrating lymphocytes in primary liver carcinoma. Overall study context: With diameters of roughly 4 to 10 cm, tumors were stage T1-T3 N0M0. Yields of productive TCRbeta reads ranged from roughly 3.5 to 7.5 million per sample and were similar across tissue types.

cDNA specific to TCR beta was made from about 550 ng of total RNA, with a constant-region primer employed for priming. Each TCR beta library was derived from three nested multiplex PCR rounds that employed slightly modified ARM-PCR. TRBV1-TRBV30 forward primers and a C-beta reverse primer were used in the first two PCR rounds, which each ran for about 10 cycles. TCRdb reanalysed the multiplex PCR reads using MiXCR and keeps one entry per CDR3 protein. The sample carries 85,000 to 100,000 distinct CDR3 sequences, just under 70% recorded once. Bulk tissue was left unsorted, and RNA and DNA were co-extracted from roughly 20-30 mg of it. Surgery removed the patients' primary liver carcinoma. This clonotype turned up a few times. Germline V gene data show CDR1 as MGHDK and CDR2 as SYGVNS. This CDR3 has 12 residues. V shed 8 bases and J shed 4 bases, with 12 bases lying between them.

This chain joins TRBV25-1 and TRBJ2-7; no clear D gene. The sequence was obtained from a man between 35 and 55 years old with primary liver carcinoma and hepatitis B virus infection. The specimen was tumor-adjacent normal liver tissue. CDR3 protein: CASANEAYEQYF. The CDR3, as DNA: TGTGCCAGCGCGAATGAGGCATACGAGCAGTACTTC.